This T cell receptor beta chain appears in the sequencing data of a study of monozygotic twins with inflammatory bowel disease. Germline V gene sequence: CDR1 DFQATT, CDR2 SNEGSKA (reference sequence). This CDR3 is 12 amino acids long. TCRdb re-called the 5' RACE reads and gives one entry per CDR3 protein, without DNA. Here the sample table reports some 100,000 distinct CDR3 sequences. Sequenced input: blood. The gene calls are TRBV20-1 and TRBJ1-5. The TCR originated in a human donor with ulcerative colitis or Crohn's disease, or a healthy co-twin of an affected twin (not recorded which). The chain's CDR3 is CSAKGANQPQHF.